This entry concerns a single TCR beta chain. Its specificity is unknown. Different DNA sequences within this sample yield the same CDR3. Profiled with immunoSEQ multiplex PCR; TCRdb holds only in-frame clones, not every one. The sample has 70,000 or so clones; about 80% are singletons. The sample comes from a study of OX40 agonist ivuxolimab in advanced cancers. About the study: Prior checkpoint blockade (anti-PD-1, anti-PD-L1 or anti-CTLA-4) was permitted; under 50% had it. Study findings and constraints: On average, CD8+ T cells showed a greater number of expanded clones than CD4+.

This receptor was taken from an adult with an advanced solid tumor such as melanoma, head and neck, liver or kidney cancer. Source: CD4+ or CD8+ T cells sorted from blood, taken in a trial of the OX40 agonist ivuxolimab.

DNA of the CDR3: TGTGCCAGTAGCCCGGGGAGCACCGAGACCCAGTACTTC. This translates into CASSPGSTETQYF. The rearrangement joins TRBV7-9 to TRBJ2-5, with D possibly being TRBD2 (5 bases). The length of the CDR3 is 13 residues. Looked up from germline, CDR1 is SEHNR and CDR2 is FQNEAQ (reference sequence). V was clipped by 9 bases and J by 5 bases, with 16 bases between them.